The rows below give T cell receptor beta chains drawn from one sample of a study of blood T cell repertoires in COVID-19. The method was immunoSEQ multiplex PCR; TCRdb's version includes in-frame clones alone and lacks a portion of them. There are roughly 200,000 clones in the sample; around 85% occur only once, and 5% to 8% lies in the top ten. Sequencing was performed on PBMCs or T cells enriched from blood (not recorded which). These receptors came from a man aged 35-49 years who had recovered from COVID-19. The CDR3 runs from the conserved cysteine through the conserved F or W. Each record gives: D gene, V gene, clone size, J gene, CDR3 protein, CDR3 DNA. D genes are given only for firm matches. Where a row states a size, it is once, few, many or the class of an expanded clone; other rows omit it.

D: .; V: TRBV5-1; size: .; J: TRBJ2-7; CDR3: CASSPRDIPYEQYF; DNA: TGCGCCAGCAGCCCCCGGGACATACCCTACGAGCAGTACTTC
D: .; V: TRBV21-1; size: .; J: TRBJ1-3; CDR3: CASSKSKAGDTMSSGNTIYF; DNA: TGTGCCAGCAGCAAATCTAAGGCAGGGGATACCATGTCCTCTGGAAACACCATATATTTT
D: TRBD1; V: TRBV27; size: .; J: TRBJ2-7; CDR3: CASSPGDRGYEQYF; DNA: TGTGCCAGCAGCCCCGGGGACAGGGGCTACGAGCAGTACTTC
D: .; V: TRBV6-5; size: .; J: TRBJ2-2; CDR3: CASSGARDTGELFF; DNA: TGTGCCAGCAGCGGAGCCAGGGACACCGGGGAGCTGTTTTTT
D: .; V: TRBV30; size: few; J: TRBJ1-4; CDR3: CAWNIGQQNEKLFF; DNA: TGTGCCTGGAATATCGGACAGCAGAATGAAAAACTGTTTTTT
D: TRBD1; V: TRBV28; size: .; J: TRBJ2-2; CDR3: CASSLLQGARTGELFF; DNA: TGTGCCAGCAGTTTACTACAGGGGGCGCGTACCGGGGAGCTGTTTTTT
D: .; V: TRBV7-9; size: .; J: TRBJ2-3; CDR3: CASSLHTQYF; DNA: TGTGCCAGCAGCCTACATACGCAGTATTTT
D: TRBD2; V: TRBV11-2; size: .; J: TRBJ2-7; CDR3: CASSSRPATSGSLYEQYF; DNA: TGTGCCAGCAGCTCAAGGCCGGCTACTAGCGGGAGTCTATACGAGCAGTACTTC
D: TRBD1; V: TRBV6-5; size: .; J: TRBJ1-2; CDR3: CASSRDSDYGYTF; DNA: TGTGCCAGCAGTCGGGACAGTGATTATGGCTACACCTTC
D: .; V: TRBV10-3; size: .; J: TRBJ1-2; CDR3: CATGRTYSGYTF; DNA: TGTGCCACCGGCCGGACATACAGTGGCTACACCTTC
D: TRBD2; V: TRBV7-3; size: once; J: TRBJ2-5; CDR3: CASSSTSGGMETQYF; DNA: TGTGCCAGCAGCTCTACTAGCGGGGGGATGGAGACCCAGTACTTC
D: TRBD2; V: TRBV7-2; size: .; J: TRBJ2-2; CDR3: CASSFSGGRNTGELFF; DNA: TGTGCCAGCAGCTTTAGCGGGGGGCGTAACACCGGGGAGCTGTTTTTT
D: TRBD1; V: TRBV9; size: few; J: TRBJ1-6; CDR3: CASSPGQGSAPLHF; DNA: TGTGCCAGCAGCCCCGGACAGGGATCGGCACCCCTCCACTTT
D: .; V: TRBV5-6; size: many; J: TRBJ1-3; CDR3: CASSGGYSGNTIYF; DNA: TGTGCCAGCAGCGGAGGATACTCTGGAAACACCATATATTTT
D: .; V: TRBV24-1; size: .; J: TRBJ2-1; CDR3: CATSDGTYNEQFF; DNA: TGTGCCACCAGTGACGGGACCTACAATGAGCAGTTCTTC
D: .; V: TRBV24-1; size: .; J: TRBJ1-2; CDR3: CATSDTQYYGYTF; DNA: TGTGCCACCAGTGATACCCAGTACTATGGCTACACCTTC
D: TRBD2; V: TRBV29-1; size: .; J: TRBJ2-2; CDR3: CSVDAGSGRAGGELFF; DNA: TGCAGCGTTGACGCGGGGAGCGGGAGGGCCGGCGGGGAGCTGTTTTTT
D: TRBD1; V: TRBV5-1; size: few; J: TRBJ1-5; CDR3: CASRTGDDQPQHF; DNA: TGCGCCAGCAGGACAGGGGACGATCAGCCCCAGCATTTT
D: .; V: TRBV2; size: .; J: TRBJ1-5; CDR3: CASNIGQLGQPQHF; DNA: TGTGCCAGCAACATCGGACAGCTAGGTCAGCCCCAGCATTTT
D: TRBD1; V: TRBV4-2; size: .; J: TRBJ2-1; CDR3: CASSQGTGYYNEQFF; DNA: TGTGCCAGCAGCCAGGGGACAGGTTACTACAATGAGCAGTTCTTC
D: TRBD2; V: TRBV9; size: .; J: TRBJ2-1; CDR3: CASSPGGGAGLLFNEQFF; DNA: TGTGCCAGCAGCCCCGGGGGGGGAGCAGGATTACTATTCAATGAGCAGTTCTTC
D: .; V: TRBV6-4; size: .; J: TRBJ1-6; CDR3: CASRPGLNSPLHF; DNA: TGTGCCAGCCGACCGGGGTTGAATTCACCCCTCCACTTT
D: .; V: TRBV5-1; size: .; J: TRBJ2-4; CDR3: CASSLGARAMDIQYF; DNA: TGCGCCAGCAGCTTGGGGGCCAGGGCGATGGACATTCAGTACTTC
D: .; V: TRBV7-6; size: .; J: TRBJ2-2; CDR3: CASSPTREAGELFF; DNA: TGTGCCAGCAGCCCGACTAGGGAGGCCGGGGAGCTGTTTTTT
D: TRBD1; V: TRBV9; size: .; J: TRBJ2-2; CDR3: CASSFRGTGFATGELFF; DNA: TGTGCCAGCAGCTTTCGTGGGACAGGGTTTGCCACCGGGGAGCTGTTTTTT
D: .; V: TRBV7-9; size: .; J: TRBJ1-3; CDR3: CASSLDITGNTIYF; DNA: TGTGCCAGCAGCTTGGACATAACTGGAAACACCATATATTTT
D: .; V: TRBV6-5; size: .; J: TRBJ2-1; CDR3: CASSMTVYNEQFF; DNA: TGTGCCAGCAGTATGACAGTCTACAATGAGCAGTTCTTC
D: .; V: TRBV4-2; size: .; J: TRBJ1-3; CDR3: CASSQDPRGSGNTIYF; DNA: TGTGCCAGCAGCCAAGATCCCAGGGGCTCTGGAAACACCATATATTTT
D: .; V: TRBV6-1; size: .; J: TRBJ2-2; CDR3: CASSEITRVLAGELFF; DNA: TGTGCCAGCAGTGAAATTACCAGGGTGTTAGCCGGGGAGCTGTTTTTT
D: .; V: TRBV27; size: .; J: TRBJ1-1; CDR3: CASSLSGGLTEAFF; DNA: TGTGCCAGCAGTTTATCGGGAGGCCTCACTGAAGCTTTCTTT
D: .; V: TRBV7-6; size: many; J: TRBJ1-5; CDR3: CAIPSWGNLPGGNQPQHF; DNA: TGTGCCATCCCGAGCTGGGGTAATCTCCCGGGGGGTAATCAGCCCCAGCATTTT
D: .; V: TRBV30; size: .; J: TRBJ1-1; CDR3: CAWRPTTGWAEAFF; DNA: TGTGCCTGGAGGCCTACCACAGGGTGGGCTGAAGCTTTCTTT
D: .; V: TRBV19; size: .; J: TRBJ2-5; CDR3: CASSLAGLQGTQYF; DNA: TGTGCCAGTAGTCTGGCTGGGCTCCAAGGAACCCAGTACTTC
D: TRBD2; V: TRBV13; size: .; J: TRBJ2-3; CDR3: CASRERGAPDTQYF; DNA: TGTGCCAGCAGGGAGCGGGGGGCCCCAGATACGCAGTATTTT
D: .; V: TRBV7-2; size: .; J: TRBJ1-6; CDR3: CASSLSPGHYSPLHF; DNA: TGTGCCAGCAGCTTAAGCCCGGGACATTATTCACCCCTCCACTTT
D: TRBD1; V: TRBV19; size: once; J: TRBJ1-1; CDR3: CASSFRDRATEAFF; DNA: TGTGCCAGTAGTTTCCGGGACAGGGCCACTGAAGCTTTCTTT
D: .; V: TRBV9; size: .; J: TRBJ2-7; CDR3: CASSPSDREQYF; DNA: TGTGCCAGCAGCCCAAGTGACAGAGAGCAGTACTTC